This entry lists 27 T cell receptor beta chains sequenced from one sample in a study of T cell changes during pregnancy in multiple sclerosis. Data came from immunoSEQ multiplex PCR; TCRdb stores just in-frame clones and leaves some out. The sample lists fewer than 110,000 clones, almost 95% occurring once. The sample consisted of peripheral blood, taken after pregnancy. The receptor source for this set is a female donor with multiple sclerosis, enrolled in a pregnancy study.

This clone was counted a single time. The CDR3 sequence is CSVAGSGTDFNEQYF. The CDR3, as DNA: TGCAGCGTTGCCGGCTCCGGGACAGATTTTAACGAGCAGTACTTC. The chain couples TRBV29-1 to TRBJ2-7, with 7 bases matching TRBD1. CDR1 SQVTM and CDR2 ANQGSEA come from the germline V gene. Germline trimming cut 4 bases from V and 5 bases from J; bases unmatched to any gene: 14. CDR3 size: 15 residues.

V is TRBV7-3 and J is TRBJ2-3, with 8 nucleotides matching TRBD2. Per the germline V gene, CDR1 is SGHTA and CDR2 is FQGTGA. V lost 3 bases and J lost 4; bases outside the gene matches: 6. This CDR3 comprises 15 residues. The chain's CDR3 is CASSLFAGGPDTQYF. The CDR3 coding sequence is TGTGCCAGCAGCTTGTTTGCGGGGGGCCCAGATACGCAGTATTTT.

This chain uses TRBV5-4 with TRBJ2-3, with a tentative D call TRBD2 (5 bases). CDR1 and CDR2 from the germline V gene are SGHNT and YYREEE (reference sequence). The length of the CDR3 is 16 residues. V was shortened by 6 bases and J by 2 bases, with 19 bases between the two germline ends. The CDR3 is CASNPGLRGNTDTQYF. CDR3 in DNA: TGTGCCAGCAACCCGGGCCTAAGAGGGAACACAGATACGCAGTATTTT.

This clone has only one observation. CDR3 nucleotide sequence: TGTGCCAGCAGCTCGGATCCCTCAACTAGCGGATTAACCTACGAGCAGTACTTC. It yields the protein CASSSDPSTSGLTYEQYF. V is TRBV9 and J is TRBJ2-7; 8 bases are a match to TRBD2. Germline V gives CDR1 SGDLS, CDR2 YYNGEE. The CDR3 runs 18 residues. Trimming took 4 bases from V and 2 from J; bases not matched to a gene: 17.

This chain joins TRBV29-1 and TRBJ2-3, with 10 nucleotides matching TRBD2. Germline V gene lookup returns CDR1 SQVTM and CDR2 ANQGSEA. The CDR3 contains 15 residues. V lost 6 bases and J lost 4; bases outside the gene matches: 10. CDR3 region: CSVTGLAAGADTQYF. CDR3 DNA sequence: TGCAGCGTGACAGGACTAGCGGCGGGGGCAGATACGCAGTATTTT.

CDR3 amino acids: CASSPTERAGANVLTF. CDR3 nucleotides: TGTGCCAGCAGCCCCACTGAGAGGGCTGGGGCCAACGTCCTGACTTTC. V and J are TRBV21-1 and TRBJ2-6; TRBD2, the table's D call, lacks a check against the DNA. TRBV21-1 is annotated as a pseudogene. CDR3 length equals 16 residues.

This clone was found a few times. The DNA for the CDR3 is TGTGCCATCAGTGACACGACGGCGGGCCACTACGAGCAGTACTTC. Amino acid sequence: CAISDTTAGHYEQYF. The chain uses TRBV10-3 and TRBJ2-7; D possibly corresponds to TRBD2 (5 bases). CDR3 length: 15 residues. The germline V gene has CDR1 ENHRY and CDR2 SYGVKD. V dropped 3 bases and J dropped 3 bases, with 15 bases sitting between them.

This clone has a handful of counts. The rearrangement links TRBV6-5 to TRBJ2-3; TRBD1 might be the D (6 bases). The germline CDR1 and CDR2 sequences are MNHEY and SVGAGI. Trimming took off 10 bases at V and 3 bases at J, with 17 bases between the two ends. This CDR3 has 14 residues. CDR3 sequence reads: CATKQGAATDTQYF. CDR3 nucleotide sequence: TGTGCCACCAAACAGGGTGCGGCAACAGATACGCAGTATTTT.

The chain uses TRBV18 and TRBJ1-2; the match to TRBD1 covers 7 bases. The CDR3 is 14 residues long. Germline V lookup: CDR1 KGHSH, CDR2 LQKENI. V shed 6 bases, J shed 4 bases, and the junction held 8 bases outside the gene matches. CDR3 sequence (DNA): TGTGCCAGCTCCCCCCCGGGACAGCCCTATGGCTACACCTTC. This translates into CASSPPGQPYGYTF.

V is TRBV4-1 and J is TRBJ2-3; 9 positions match TRBD1. Germline CDR1 is MGHRA and CDR2 is YSYEKL. The CDR3 sequence is 15 residues long. V was pared by 8 bases and J by 3 bases, with 9 bases of the junction left unmatched. CDR3 sequence (DNA): TGCGCCAGCGGCGAAGGGACAGGGTGGACAGATACGCAGTATTTT. The encoded protein is CASGEGTGWTDTQYF.

J is TRBJ1-3 and V is TRBV10-3; D gene uncertain. Between the trimmed V and J ends, which lost 2 bases and 0 bases, there was a span of 5 bases. The CDR3 has 14 amino acids. Per the germline V gene, CDR1 is ENHRY and CDR2 is SYGVKD. The CDR3 bases are TGTGCCATCAGTGAGAGAGACTCTGGAAACACCATATATTTT. As protein: CAISERDSGNTIYF.

This chain joins TRBV19 and TRBJ2-1; 10 nucleotides agree with TRBD1. V lost 5 bases and J lost 5; bases outside the gene matches: 3. This CDR3 contains 14 residues. Germline CDR1 reads LNHDA; CDR2 reads SQIVND (reference sequence). CDR3 bases: TGTGCCAGTAGTGGGACAGGGGACCACAATGAGCAGTTCTTC. This sequence encodes CASSGTGDHNEQFF. Full variable domain (missing parts from reference TRBV19 and TRBJ2-1): DGGITQSPKYLFRKEGQNVTLSCEQNLNHDAMYWYRQDPGQGLRLIYYSQIVNDFQKGDIAEGYSVSREKKESFPLTVTSAQKNPTAFYLCASSGTGDHNEQFFGPGTRLTVL.

CDR3 amino acids: CASSLTGLNSGNTIYF. CDR3 coding DNA: TGTGCCAGCAGCTTGACAGGACTTAACTCTGGAAACACCATATATTTT. This chain links TRBV7-9 with TRBJ1-3; D possibly corresponds to TRBD1 (6 bases). Germline V CDR1 and CDR2: SEHNR, FQNEAQ (reference sequence). The V gene lost 3 bases and the J gene lost 0 bases, with 12 bases spanning the gap. The CDR3 has 16 residues.

The genes are TRBV18 and TRBJ1-4; TRBD1 matches at 7 bases. Germline V gene sequence: CDR1 KGHSH, CDR2 LQKENI. The V and J ends lost 6 bases and 3 bases, in that order; junction bases with no gene match: 4. CDR3 length: 14 residues. The CDR3 DNA reads as TGTGCCAGCTCGCCGACAGGGCCTAATGAAAAACTGTTTTTT. Its translation is CASSPTGPNEKLFF. The full variable domain, with the rest looked up from reference TRBV18 and TRBJ1-4, is NAGVMQNPRHLVRRRGQEARLRCSPMKGHSHVYWYRQLPEEGLKFMVYLQKENIIDESGMPKERFSAEFPKEGPSILRIQQVVRGDSAAYFCASSPTGPNEKLFFGSGTQLSVL.

The rearrangement joins TRBV19 to TRBJ1-6, with D perhaps matching TRBD1 (5 bases). The V end lost 5 bases, the J end lost 7 bases, and 15 bases lay between the germline ends. CDR1 LNHDA and CDR2 SQIVND come from the germline V gene (reference sequence). The CDR3 consists of 15 residues. CDR3 coding DNA: TGTGCCAGTAGTTCCCAGGGCAGTTCCAATTCACCCCTCCACTTT. It specifies CASSSQGSSNSPLHF.

The rearrangement links TRBV5-1 to TRBJ2-1; D possibly corresponds to TRBD1 (6 bases). From germline, CDR1 is SGHRS and CDR2 YFSETQ. V lost 1 base, J lost 10 bases, and 12 bases lay in between. The CDR3 loop spans 13 amino acids. The CDR3 nucleotides read TGCGCCAGCAGCTTGTTACAGGGCGGGGAGCAGTTCTTC. This encodes CASSLLQGGEQFF.

This clone was seen a handful of times. The V and J genes are TRBV10-3 and TRBJ2-5; the D is unclear. Germline V gene sequence: CDR1 ENHRY, CDR2 SYGVKD. CDR3 size: 12 residues. V was clipped by 2 bases and J by 2 bases, with 3 bases between them. CDR3: CAISEQQETQYF. The CDR3 coding sequence is TGTGCCATCAGTGAGCAGCAAGAGACCCAGTACTTC.

This clone came up a few times. This chain joins TRBV28 and TRBJ1-2; the D gene is possibly TRBD1 (5 bases). The CDR3 loop spans 13 amino acids. Trimming shortened V by 6 bases and J by 6 bases, and 14 bases separated the two germline ends. Germline V gives CDR1 MDHEN, CDR2 SYDVKM. The CDR3 sequence is CASSRGGRNGYTF. CDR3 bases: TGTGCCAGCAGCCGGGGGGGGAGAAATGGCTACACCTTC.

The rearrangement links TRBV5-1 to TRBJ1-2; a possible D gene is TRBD1 (5 bases). The CDR3 loop spans 14 amino acids. Per germline, CDR1 SGHRS and CDR2 YFSETQ. With 0 bases removed from V and 4 bases from J, the gap between germline ends came to 10 bases. The CDR3 bases are TGCGCCAGCAGCTTGGAGGGACTTTCCTATGGCTACACCTTC. Translated, it gives CASSLEGLSYGYTF.

The J gene is TRBJ2-1, the V gene TRBV13; 11 positions match TRBD2. CDR3 length: 14 amino acids. In germline, CDR1 is PRHDT, CDR2 FYEKMQ (reference sequence). After removal of 5 bases from V and 9 bases from J, the junction contained 6 bases not matched to a gene. CDR3 nucleotides: TGTGCCAGCAGCGGCCGACTAGCGGGGTCTGAGCAGTTCTTC. Amino acid sequence: CASSGRLAGSEQFF.

This rearrangement joins TRBV7-8 to TRBJ1-2, with D hard to call. Trimming took off 5 bases at V and 2 bases at J, with 9 bases between the two ends. There are 13 residues in the CDR3. Germline V gene sequence: CDR1 SGHVS, CDR2 FQNEAQ. The CDR3 loop reads CASSPDMNYGYTF. CDR3 bases: TGTGCCAGCAGCCCTGACATGAACTATGGCTACACCTTC. The full variable domain, rest sourced from reference TRBV7-8 and TRBJ1-2, is GAGVSQSPRYKVAKRGQDVALRCDPISGHVSLFWYQQALGQGPEFLTYFQNEAQLDKSGLPSDRFFAERPEGSVSTLKIQRTQQEDSAVYLCASSPDMNYGYTFGSGTRLTVV.

The J gene is TRBJ2-3, the V gene TRBV7-8; 12 bases line up with TRBD2. The CDR3 runs 15 residues. From germline, CDR1 is SGHVS and CDR2 FQNEAQ. J lost 4 bases, V lost 3 bases, and 2 bases had no gene match. CDR3: CASSLTSGGSDTQYF. The CDR3 DNA is TGTGCCAGCAGCTTGACTAGCGGGGGATCAGATACGCAGTATTTT.

This chain connects TRBV30 to TRBJ2-2; no reliable D call. CDR3 size: 11 residues. Per the germline V gene, CDR1 is GTSNPN and CDR2 is SVGIG (reference sequence). The germline V and J ends were trimmed by 3 bases and 3 bases, with 2 bases remaining between them. The CDR3 reads CAWSYTGELFF. The CDR3 coding sequence is TGTGCCTGGAGCTACACCGGGGAGCTGTTTTTT.

This clone was picked up one time. The rearrangement links TRBV7-9 to TRBJ1-1; no firm D call. In germline, CDR1 is SEHNR, CDR2 FQNEAQ (reference sequence). The V gene lost 5 bases and the J gene lost 9 bases, with 13 bases spanning the gap. This CDR3 spans 12 amino acids. In DNA form, the CDR3 reads TGTGCCAGCAGCCCCTCGCTAACTAAAGCTTTCTTT. This codes for CASSPSLTKAFF.

This clone was counted once. The gene calls are TRBV19 and TRBJ1-2, with D maybe TRBD1 (5 bases). The germline gives CDR1 LNHDA, CDR2 SQIVND (reference sequence). This CDR3 has 13 amino acids. Trimming cost V 6 bases and J 8 bases, with 16 bases left between them. In DNA form, the CDR3 reads TGTGCCAGTAGCGTCGGCCAGGGCAGGGGCTACACCTTC. It translates to CASSVGQGRGYTF.

CDR3 residues: CASSSVEAGGAGANVLTF. The CDR3 coding sequence is TGCGCCAGCAGCTCCGTGGAGGCGGGAGGAGCTGGGGCCAACGTCCTGACTTTC. The genes are TRBV5-1 and TRBJ2-6, with TRBD2 matching 8 bases. Trimming took 3 bases from V and 2 from J; bases not matched to a gene: 10. This CDR3 has 18 residues. CDR1 and CDR2 from the germline V gene are SGHRS and YFSETQ.

The chain is built from TRBV23-1 and TRBJ1-2; a weak D match, TRBD1 (6 bases). TRBV23-1 belongs to the ORF category, with a function that is uncertain. This CDR3 is 13 amino acids long. The V gene lost 6 bases and the J gene lost 8 bases, with 16 bases spanning the gap. The CDR3 is CASRTRARGGYTF. DNA of the CDR3: TGCGCCAGCAGGACCAGAGCCAGGGGCGGCTACACCTTC.